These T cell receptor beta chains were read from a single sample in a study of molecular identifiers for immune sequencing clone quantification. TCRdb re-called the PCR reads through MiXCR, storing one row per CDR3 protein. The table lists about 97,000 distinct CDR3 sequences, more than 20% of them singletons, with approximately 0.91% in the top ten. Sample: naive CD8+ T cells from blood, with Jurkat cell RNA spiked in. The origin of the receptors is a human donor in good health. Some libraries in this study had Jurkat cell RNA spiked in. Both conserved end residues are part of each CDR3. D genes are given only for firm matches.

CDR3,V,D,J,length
CASPSPYQPQHF,TRBV28,-,TRBJ1-5,12
CASSRISSNTDTQYF,TRBV5-1,-,TRBJ2-3,15
CASSLTGNTEAFF,TRBV7-6,-,TRBJ1-1,13
CASSLGPTASYEQYF,TRBV7-9,-,TRBJ2-7,15
CATRAPGQGRSEQFF,TRBV24-1,TRBD1,TRBJ2-1,15
CASTPHGSRPYEQYF,TRBV7-9,-,TRBJ2-7,15
CASSRERLNRDSTDTQYF,TRBV11-1,-,TRBJ2-3,18
CASSSTVGGTDTQYF,TRBV11-2,-,TRBJ2-3,15
CASRNSGGVIWEQFF,TRBV10-2,TRBD2,TRBJ2-1,15
CAIMIAGGSYNEQFF,TRBV10-3,TRBD2,TRBJ2-1,15
CAISESRDNEQFF,TRBV10-3,-,TRBJ2-1,13
CASSYPTGTGSQPQHF,TRBV28,TRBD1,TRBJ1-5,16
CASSDSRGGRETQYF,TRBV2,TRBD2,TRBJ2-5,15
CASSSQPAGGAYEQYF,TRBV7-3,TRBD2,TRBJ2-7,16
CASSLGFGRANEKLFF,TRBV28,-,TRBJ1-4,16
CASSMYAGTHDGYTF,TRBV19,-,TRBJ1-2,15
CASSVDRGTDTQYF,TRBV6-1,TRBD1,TRBJ2-3,14
CASGTTDNEQFF,TRBV12-3/TRBV12-4,TRBD2,TRBJ2-1,12
CASRPDPGQYLRADF,TRBV6-2/TRBV6-3,TRBD1,TRBJ2-7,15
CASSLRQGFDEQFF,TRBV19,TRBD1,TRBJ2-1,14
CASDGGEDRPANQPQHF,TRBV19,-,TRBJ1-5,17
CASNTQEIGNNERFF,TRBV6-2/TRBV6-3,-,TRBJ2-1,15
CASSTGSETQYF,TRBV19,-,TRBJ2-5,12